Each of the 17 T cell receptor beta chains below was sequenced from the same sample in a study of type 1 and type 2 diabetes patients listed by TCRdb under 2016. Reads for this sample came from an Illumina MiSeq. Genomic DNA from sorted T cell subsets served as template for TCRbeta CDR3 amplification. The TCRbeta CDR3 region was amplified by multiplex PCR using 30 forward and 13 reverse primers. The public sequencing data were trimmed at Q25 with fastp and processed into clonotypes with MiXCR by TCRdb, which kept only in-frame beta chains. Rows with one shared CDR3 protein collapse into an entry with the most common genes and DNA. A total of approximately 260,000 distinct CDR3 sequences appear in this sample, roughly 50% of them only once. About an eighth of the sample comes from the top ten. Sequencing used peripheral blood mononuclear cells (PBMCs). These receptors originate from a man between 18 and 35 years old with type 2 diabetes.

The chain recombines TRBV19 with TRBJ1-3; 7 nucleotides match TRBD1. The germline V gene has CDR1 LNHDA and CDR2 SQIVND (reference sequence). The CDR3 has 19 residues. V shed 3 bases, J shed 0 bases, and the junction held 14 bases outside the gene matches. The CDR3: CASSIVRTGRTSSGNTIYF. The CDR3 nucleotides read TGTGCCAGTAGTATTGTCCGGACAGGCCGAACGAGCTCTGGAAACACCATATATTTT.

This clonotype showed up just a few times. This chain joins TRBV20-1 and TRBJ1-2; D perhaps matches TRBD1 (5 bases). The CDR3 loop spans 12 amino acids. Germline loops: CDR1 DFQATT, CDR2 SNEGSKA (reference sequence). The V gene lost 5 bases and the J gene lost 0 bases, with 7 bases spanning the gap. The CDR3 protein is CSAQGTNYGYTF. The CDR3, as DNA: TGCAGTGCTCAGGGTACTAACTATGGCTACACCTTC.

About this clonotype itself: With a much larger clone just one base away, this may be a read error. As the CDR3 is not closed by the conserved phenylalanine or tryptophan, this likely results from a read error. CDR3 residues: CASSYRAENTEAFL. For the CDR3, the DNA is TGTGCCAGCAGTTACCGGGCGGAGAACACTGAAGCTTTCCTT. The V call is TRBV6-6, the J call TRBJ1-1; D ambiguous. Deletions cut 2 bases from V and 1 base from J, with 8 bases between. The CDR3 contains 14 residues. The germline V gene has CDR1 MNHNY and CDR2 SVGAGI (reference sequence).

This clonotype was seen a handful of times. The CDR3 protein is CATSRDLHRGNADTQYF. The CDR3 DNA reads TGTGCCACCAGCAGAGATCTCCACCGGGGGAACGCAGATACGCAGTATTTT. The genes are TRBV15 and TRBJ2-3; TRBD2 might be the D (6 bases). This CDR3 is built from 17 residues. Per the germline V gene, CDR1 is LNHNV and CDR2 is YYDKDF (reference sequence). V was shortened by 0 bases and J by 4 bases, with 17 bases between the two germline ends.

V and J are TRBV10-3 and TRBJ2-7; D is undetermined. The CDR3 is made up of 12 amino acids. Germline CDR1 and CDR2: ENHRY and SYGVKD. The V end was cut by 10 bases, the J end by 0 bases, with 10 bases between. The CDR3 DNA reads as TGTGCCAGCGGTTGGAGCTCCTACGAGCAGTACTTC. Translated: CASGWSSYEQYF.

The V and J genes are TRBV27 and TRBJ2-7; TRBD1 matches 7 bases. CDR1 is MNHEY, CDR2 SMNVEV, per germline (reference sequence). Trimming took 1 base from V and 2 from J; bases not matched to a gene: 2. CDR3 length equals 14 residues. This chain's CDR3 is CASSLWGQTYEQYF. In DNA form, the CDR3 reads TGTGCCAGCAGTTTATGGGGACAGACCTACGAGCAGTACTTC.

This chain links TRBV30 with TRBJ1-1, with D possibly TRBD1 on 5 matching bases. Germline lookup yields CDR1 GTSNPN and CDR2 SVGIG (reference sequence). The CDR3 runs to 11 residues. V was trimmed by 4 bases and J by 11 bases, leaving 14 bases between them. The CDR3 loop is CAWTRAREAFF. For the CDR3, the DNA is TGTGCCTGGACTCGGGCCAGGGAGGCTTTCTTT.

The chain combines TRBV19 with TRBJ2-7; TRBD1 might be the D (5 bases). V was pared by 3 bases and J by 3 bases, with 15 bases between. Germline V gene lookup returns CDR1 LNHDA and CDR2 SQIVND (reference sequence). The CDR3 length is 15 residues. The CDR3 sequence is CASSIRLEGDYEQYF. In DNA form, the CDR3 reads TGTGCCAGTAGTATCCGACTTGAAGGGGACTACGAGCAGTACTTC.

V and J are TRBV2 and TRBJ2-2, with D possibly matching TRBD1 (7 bases). CDR3 length equals 13 residues. Trimming removed 6 bases at V and 11 bases at J, with 16 bases between. Germline CDR1 and CDR2: SNHLY and FYNNEI. The CDR3 loop reads CASSDRDGSELFF. CDR3 in DNA: TGTGCCAGCAGCGACAGGGACGGGAGTGAGCTGTTTTTT.

J is TRBJ1-1 and V is TRBV6-1; TRBD1 aligns across 11 bases. CDR1 and CDR2 (germline): MNHNS, SASEGT. The CDR3 is 15 amino acids. Germline trimming cut 10 bases from V and 0 bases from J; bases unmatched to any gene: 7. The CDR3 loop is CAISGQGALNTEAFF. CDR3 coding DNA: TGTGCCATCAGCGGACAGGGGGCGCTGAACACTGAAGCTTTCTTT.

This clonotype was seen a handful of times. The chain combines TRBV19 with TRBJ2-7; possibly TRBD1 or TRBD2 for D (6 bases each). From germline, CDR1 is LNHDA and CDR2 SQIVND (reference sequence). Trimming took off 5 bases at V and 0 bases at J, with 14 bases between the two ends. The length of the CDR3 is 15 residues. The DNA of the CDR3 is TGTGCCAGTAGTGACCGGGGGCGGGACTCCTACGAGCAGTACTTC. It specifies CASSDRGRDSYEQYF.

This clonotype has just a few counts. V gene TRBV27 combines with J gene TRBJ2-2, with D perhaps TRBD1 (6 bases). The CDR3 is made up of 16 amino acids. V was shortened by 6 bases and J by 5 bases, with 19 bases between the two germline ends. Germline CDR1 and CDR2: MNHEY and SMNVEV (reference sequence). CDR3 coding DNA: TGTGCCAGCAGACGAGGCAGGGGCGCAGGTACCGGGGAGCTGTTTTTT. It translates to CASRRGRGAGTGELFF.

This clonotype was counted between two and nine times. The chain employs TRBV12-3 or TRBV12-4 and TRBJ2-7; possibly TRBD1 or TRBD2 for D (5 bases each). The CDR3 length is 16 residues. Trimming left V 1 base short and J 3 bases short, with 16 bases between. CDR3 loop: CASSLGRDRIRYEQYF. DNA for the CDR3: TGTGCCAGCAGTTTAGGTAGGGACCGTATCCGCTACGAGCAGTACTTC.

The chain carries TRBV5-1 and TRBJ2-7; 8 bases match TRBD1. CDR1 and CDR2 from the germline V gene are SGHRS and YFSETQ. This CDR3 region has 15 residues. J was trimmed by 2 bases and V by 0 bases; bases with no gene match: 4. CDR3 residues: CASSLVGTGTYEQYF. For the CDR3, the DNA is TGCGCCAGCAGCTTGGTTGGGACAGGTACCTACGAGCAGTACTTC. Full variable domain (outside the CDR3, taken from reference TRBV5-1 and TRBJ2-7): KAGVTQTPRYLIKTRGQQVTLSCSPISGHRSVSWYQQTPGQGLQFLFEYFSETQRNKGNFPGRFSGRQFSNSRSEMNVSTLELGDSALYLCASSLVGTGTYEQYFGPGTRLTVT.

This clonotype appeared a few times. The chain uses TRBV6-6 and TRBJ2-7, with 10 bases identical to TRBD2. The CDR3 covers 12 residues. Trimming took 4 bases from V and 7 from J; bases not matched to a gene: 1. Germline CDR1 reads MNHNY; CDR2 reads SVGAGI (reference sequence). The CDR3 loop is CASSWTSGEQYF. CDR3 bases: TGTGCCAGCAGTTGGACTAGCGGTGAGCAGTACTTC.

This clonotype was picked up a small number of times. The CDR3 nucleotides read TGTGCCAGCAGAAGCTACGCTGAGCAGTTCTTC. Translating gives CASRSYAEQFF. The rearrangement links TRBV12-3 or TRBV12-4 to TRBJ2-1; D not resolved. V shed 6 bases and J shed 9 bases, with 9 bases lying between them. The CDR3 length is 11 residues.

The chain combines TRBV2 with TRBJ1-3, with 9 bases identical to TRBD1. Germline loops: CDR1 SNHLY, CDR2 FYNNEI. J gave up 0 bases and V 8 bases, and 2 bases lay outside the gene matches. The CDR3 is 14 residues long. CDR3 region: CASEDRGSGNTIYF. The CDR3 bases are TGTGCCAGCGAGGACAGGGGCTCTGGAAACACCATATATTTT.